A single sample is the source of the 28 T cell receptor beta chains below, sequenced in a study of identical twins. Each CDR3 protein is one row after TCRdb ran MiXCR on the 5' RACE reads. The table has 520,000 or so distinct CDR3 sequences, about 20% seen once. This sample was shared with a second study, whose subject was T cells expressing NK-cell markers.

Sequencing was performed on CD4+ T cells sorted from blood. Source of these receptors: a woman aged 18-35 years in good health.

The V call is TRBV30, the J call TRBJ2-7; TRBD2 matches 10 bases. Germline loops: CDR1 GTSNPN, CDR2 SVGIG (reference sequence). CDR3 length: 12 amino acids. V shed 6 bases and J 9 bases; nucleotides not matched to a gene: 8. CDR3: CACQREGQSQYF. CDR3 nucleotide sequence: TGTGCCTGTCAGCGGGAGGGCCAATCGCAGTACTTC.

This clonotype came up a few times. The chain couples TRBV5-1 to TRBJ2-1; TRBD1 might be the D (6 bases). Germline loops: CDR1 SGHRS, CDR2 YFSETQ. The CDR3 contains 13 residues. V lost 5 bases to trimming and J lost 5 bases, with 11 bases between them. CDR3 sequence reads: CASSLTGNNEQFF. In DNA form, the CDR3 reads TGCGCCAGCAGTCTCACAGGGAACAATGAGCAGTTCTTC.

V and J are TRBV10-3 and TRBJ2-7, with no clear D. Trimming pared 3 bases from V and 2 bases from J, leaving 2 bases between. The CDR3 is made up of 11 amino acids. Germline V gene sequence: CDR1 ENHRY, CDR2 SYGVKD. In DNA form, the CDR3 reads TGTGCCATCAGTGAAACCTACGAGCAGTACTTC. This codes for CAISETYEQYF.

This clonotype was counted between two and nine times. The V gene is TRBV10-3, the J gene TRBJ1-3; possible D gene TRBD1, 5 bases. V lost 9 bases and J 2 bases, leaving 14 bases between the germline ends. Germline CDR1 and CDR2: ENHRY and SYGVKD. This CDR3 region has 14 residues. CDR3 DNA: TGTGCCATGACGGGGCAGCTCACTGGAAACACCATATATTTT. It yields the protein CAMTGQLTGNTIYF.

This clonotype was recorded only once. The chain combines TRBV20-1 with TRBJ2-1; TRBD2 aligns across 9 bases. Germline V gene sequence: CDR1 DFQATT, CDR2 SNEGSKA (reference sequence). This CDR3 has 15 residues. J lost 6 bases, V lost 2 bases, and 8 bases had no gene match. CDR3 amino acids: CSARKTSGVLNEQFF. The CDR3 bases are TGCAGTGCTAGAAAGACTAGCGGAGTTCTCAATGAGCAGTTCTTC.

The chain uses TRBV6-2 or TRBV6-3 and TRBJ2-3; 9 nucleotides align to TRBD2. The CDR3 spans 15 residues. Germline-derived CDR1 and CDR2 are MNHEY and SVGEGT. After removal of 7 bases from V and 0 bases from J, the junction contained 5 bases not matched to a gene. In DNA, the CDR3 is TGTGCCAGCATGGGGCGGGAGGGAAGCACAGATACGCAGTATTTT. Translated, it gives CASMGREGSTDTQYF.

The chain has TRBV3-1 and TRBJ2-3; D is perhaps TRBD1 (5 bases). The V end was cut by 5 bases, the J end by 4 bases, with 16 bases between. Germline V gene lookup returns CDR1 LGHDT and CDR2 YNNKEL (reference sequence). This CDR3 comprises 15 residues. The CDR3 bases are TGTGCCAGCAGCAGGGGCGGCACTTACCCAGATACGCAGTATTTT. Translation gives CASSRGGTYPDTQYF.

This sequence joins TRBV7-9 and TRBJ2-7, with D uncertain. Between the trimmed V and J ends, which lost 5 bases and 0 bases, there was a span of 14 bases. Germline V lookup: CDR1 SEHNR, CDR2 FQNEAQ (reference sequence). The CDR3 is 15 residues long. CDR3 sequence reads: CASSPLSRPSYEQYF. CDR3 bases: TGTGCCAGCAGCCCACTCTCCAGACCCTCCTACGAGCAGTACTTC.

The chain combines TRBV3-1 with TRBJ2-7; 13 bases are a match to TRBD2. The CDR3 contains 15 residues. The J segment lost 2 bases and the V segment lost 3 bases, leaving 1 base of the junction unmatched. Germline assignment: CDR1 LGHDT and CDR2 YNNKEL (reference sequence). In nucleotides, the CDR3 is TGTGCCAGCAGCCAGACTAGCGGGAGGACCTACGAGCAGTACTTC. Translation gives CASSQTSGRTYEQYF.

This clonotype was found a few times. The chain has TRBV15 and TRBJ2-3, with D perhaps matching TRBD1 or TRBD2 (5 bases each). Germline CDR1 and CDR2: LNHNV and YYDKDF (reference sequence). The V end lost 5 bases, the J end lost 2 bases, and 11 bases lay between the germline ends. CDR3 length: 14 residues. CDR3 residues: CATSSLGDTDTQYF. CDR3 bases: TGTGCCACCAGCTCCTTGGGGGACACAGATACGCAGTATTTT.

The rearrangement links TRBV20-1 to TRBJ1-2; D is ambiguous. This CDR3 has 11 amino acids. CDR1 and CDR2 (germline): DFQATT, SNEGSKA (reference sequence). V lost 3 bases and J lost 3, with 5 bases in between. Here the CDR3 reads CSASTDYGYTF. CDR3 DNA: TGCAGTGCTAGTACAGACTATGGCTACACCTTC.

This clonotype has only a few counts. The V and J genes are TRBV3-1 and TRBJ1-1, with D perhaps TRBD1 (5 bases). With 5 bases removed from V and 2 bases from J, the gap between germline ends came to 9 bases. This CDR3 has 13 amino acids. Germline V gene sequence: CDR1 LGHDT, CDR2 YNNKEL (reference sequence). The CDR3 region has the DNA TGTGCCAGCAGCAAACAGGCAAACACTGAAGCTTTCTTT. This gives the protein CASSKQANTEAFF.

Concerning this clonotype itself: Germline and junction disagree at one end, which may indicate a read error. The V gene is TRBV13, the J gene TRBJ2-7, with 7 bases matching TRBD2. The CDR3 totals 16 residues. The germline V gene encodes CDR1 PRHDT and CDR2 FYEKMQ (reference sequence). The CDR3: CASSLRGREGVYERYF. The CDR3 nucleotides are TGTGCCAGCAGCCTCCGTGGGAGGGAGGGTGTGTACGAGCGGTACTTC. The variable domain in full, with the rest retrieved from reference TRBV13 and TRBJ2-7, is AAGVIQSPRHLIKEKRETATLKCYPIPRHDTVYWYQQGPGQDPQFLISFYEKMQSDKGSIPDRFSAQQFSDYHSELNMSSLELGDSALYFCASSLRGREGVYERYFGPGTRLTVT.

The table lists this clonotype with a few counts. The chain uses TRBV6-1 and TRBJ1-2; a possible D gene is TRBD1 (6 bases). Germline values: CDR1 MNHNS, CDR2 SASEGT. V shed 7 bases and J shed 8 bases, with 17 bases lying between them. The CDR3 has 13 residues. CDR3 bases: TGTGCCAGCACCGACACAGGGCCCGACGGCTACACCTTC. Translating it yields CASTDTGPDGYTF.

About this clonotype: This may be a read error, as it is one base from a much larger clone. V gene TRBV7-2 combines with J gene TRBJ2-3; 8 bases line up with TRBD2. The V and J ends lost 1 base and 1 base, in that order; junction bases with no gene match: 1. The CDR3 is made up of 15 amino acids. CDR1 is SGHTA, CDR2 FQGNSA, per germline. CDR3 nucleotide sequence: TGTGCCAGCAGCTTAGGGCGGGAGGGCACAGATACGCAGTATTTT. Its protein is CASSLGREGTDTQYF.

The chain recombines TRBV27 with TRBJ2-1; D ambiguous. The CDR3 loop spans 14 amino acids. The V gene lost 5 bases and the J gene lost 6 bases, with 14 bases spanning the gap. The germline gives CDR1 MNHEY, CDR2 SMNVEV (reference sequence). CDR3 sequence reads: CASSPKEVLNEQFF. The CDR3 DNA follows: TGTGCCAGCAGTCCCAAAGAGGTCCTCAATGAGCAGTTCTTC.

This chain uses TRBV5-6 with TRBJ1-4; D might be TRBD1 (5 bases). CDR3 length: 13 residues. Deletions cut 0 bases from V and 12 bases from J, with 12 bases between. Germline values: CDR1 SGHDT, CDR2 YYEEEE. CDR3: CASSLGRRGELFF. The CDR3 DNA follows: TGTGCCAGCAGCTTGGGACGCAGAGGGGAACTGTTTTTT. Full variable domain (remainder filled in from reference TRBV5-6 and TRBJ1-4): DAGVTQSPTHLIKTRGQQVTLRCSPKSGHDTVSWYQQALGQGPQFIFQYYEEEERQRGNFPDRFSGHQFPNYSSELNVNALLLGDSALYLCASSLGRRGELFFGSGTQLSVL.

The rearrangement joins TRBV27 to TRBJ2-2; no reliable D call. Germline V gives CDR1 MNHEY, CDR2 SMNVEV (reference sequence). CDR3 length: 16 residues. V was clipped by 0 bases and J by 1 base, with 9 bases between them. The CDR3 nucleotides are TGTGCCAGCAGTTTATCTGTCAACCTGAACACCGGGGAGCTGTTTTTT. It is translated as CASSLSVNLNTGELFF.

V and J are TRBV29-1 and TRBJ2-5; tentatively, D is TRBD2 (6 bases). Trimming left V 4 bases short and J 4 bases short, with 16 bases between. CDR1 and CDR2 (germline): SQVTM, ANQGSEA. CDR3 length: 14 residues. CDR3: CSVVAGLPPETQYF. CDR3 bases: TGCAGCGTTGTGGCCGGACTACCGCCAGAGACCCAGTACTTC. The whole variable domain, filled in from reference TRBV29-1 and TRBJ2-5, reads SAVISQKPSRDICQRGTSLTIQCQVDSQVTMMFWYRQQPGQSLTLIATANQGSEATYESGFVIDKFPISRPNLTFSTLTVSNMSPEDSSIYLCSVVAGLPPETQYFGPGTRLLVL.

The chain combines TRBV5-5 with TRBJ1-1; D is possibly TRBD1 (5 bases). Germline V gene sequence: CDR1 SGHKS, CDR2 YYEKEE (reference sequence). This CDR3 is 15 amino acids long. V lost 1 base and J lost 4, with 14 bases in between. The CDR3 loop is CASSLYGDPVTEAFF. CDR3 DNA sequence: TGTGCCAGCAGCTTGTACGGGGACCCGGTCACTGAAGCTTTCTTT.

This clonotype appeared a few times. The rearrangement joins TRBV20-1 to TRBJ2-3, with D tentatively TRBD1 or TRBD2 (5 bases each). The germline V and J ends were trimmed by 5 bases and 2 bases, with 14 bases remaining between them. Germline V gene sequence: CDR1 DFQATT, CDR2 SNEGSKA (reference sequence). This CDR3 is built from 14 residues. As DNA, the CDR3 is TGCAGTGCTGTGAGGGGCCTTATCACAGATACGCAGTATTTT. Protein: CSAVRGLITDTQYF.

J is TRBJ2-3 and V is TRBV5-1; 8 bases are a match to TRBD2. The V and J ends lost 5 bases and 2 bases, in that order; junction bases with no gene match: 7. Per the germline V gene, CDR1 is SGHRS and CDR2 is YFSETQ. This CDR3 region has 15 residues. DNA of the CDR3: TGCGCCAGCAGAAAGACCGGGGGGGTCACAGATACGCAGTATTTT. This encodes CASRKTGGVTDTQYF.

CDR3 coding DNA: TGCGCCAGCAACCGGGACCCGAACACCGGGGAGCTGTTTTTT. This encodes CASNRDPNTGELFF. The chain joins TRBV5-1 to TRBJ2-2; possibly TRBD1 or TRBD2 for D (5 bases each). The CDR3 spans 14 residues. V was pared by 6 bases and J by 0 bases, with 9 bases between. Per germline, CDR1 SGHRS and CDR2 YFSETQ.

This clonotype came up a few times. The V call is TRBV2, the J call TRBJ2-7; tentative D call: TRBD1 (5 bases). CDR3 size: 14 residues. Germline V gene sequence: CDR1 SNHLY, CDR2 FYNNEI. V was shortened by 4 bases and J by 4 bases, with 14 bases between the two germline ends. The CDR3 here is CASSAQGSLYEQYF. The DNA for the CDR3 is TGTGCCAGCAGTGCCCAGGGAAGCCTTTACGAGCAGTACTTC.

The sample holds a few counts of this clonotype. J is TRBJ1-3 and V is TRBV30; the D is unclear. CDR1 is GTSNPN, CDR2 SVGIG, per germline (reference sequence). The CDR3 runs 14 residues. V was shortened by 3 bases and J by 0 bases, with 9 bases between the two germline ends. CDR3 in DNA: TGTGCCTGGAGAGGGTATAGCTCTGGAAACACCATATATTTT. Its translation is CAWRGYSSGNTIYF. Together with reference TRBV30 and TRBJ1-3, the CDR3 gives the full variable domain: SQTIHQWPATLVQPVGSPLSLECTVEGTSNPNLYWYRQAAGRGLQLLFYSVGIGQISSEVPQNLSASRPQDRQFILSSKKLLLSDSGFYLCAWRGYSSGNTIYFGEGSWLTVV.

CDR3 amino acids: CSLGARGGGTQYF. The CDR3, as DNA: TGCAGTTTGGGAGCTCGGGGAGGAGGTACGCAGTATTTT. This chain joins TRBV20-1 and TRBJ2-3, with D possibly matching TRBD2 (6 bases). This CDR3 spans 13 amino acids. With 8 bases removed from V and 8 bases from J, the gap between germline ends came to 20 bases. The V gene's germline CDR1 is DFQATT and CDR2 SNEGSKA (reference sequence).

The chain joins TRBV5-1 to TRBJ2-7, with 9 bases matching TRBD1. Germline CDR1 and CDR2: SGHRS and YFSETQ. Trimming at V came to 0 bases and at J to 7 bases, leaving 14 bases not matched to a gene. The CDR3 length is 17 residues. The CDR3 DNA follows: TGCGCCAGCAGCTTGGCGCCCTTTACAGGGGGCCTTGAAGAGCAGTACTTC. Translation gives CASSLAPFTGGLEEQYF. Looking up the rest from reference TRBV5-1 and TRBJ2-7 gives the full variable domain: KAGVTQTPRYLIKTRGQQVTLSCSPISGHRSVSWYQQTPGQGLQFLFEYFSETQRNKGNFPGRFSGRQFSNSRSEMNVSTLELGDSALYLCASSLAPFTGGLEEQYFGPGTRLTVT.

As for this clonotype: Germline and junction disagree at one end, which may indicate a read error. The chain joins TRBV12-3 or TRBV12-4 to TRBJ2-7; tentatively, D is TRBD1 or TRBD2 (5 bases each). The CDR3 has 12 amino acids. CDR3 sequence reads: CASILEMRGQYF. In DNA form, the CDR3 reads TGTGCCAGCATTTTAGAAATGAGGGGGCAGTACTTC.